This T cell receptor beta chain is drawn from a study of T cell changes during pregnancy in multiple sclerosis. CDR1 is SGHNT, CDR2 YYREEE, per germline (reference sequence). Trimming took 3 bases from V and 3 from J; bases not matched to a gene: 12. The CDR3 has 17 amino acids. The method was immunoSEQ multiplex PCR; TCRdb's version includes in-frame clones alone and lacks a portion of them. The data hold some 80,000 clones, with about 95% observed a single time. Sequencing was performed on peripheral blood, taken in the third trimester of pregnancy. This receptor was taken from a female donor with multiple sclerosis, enrolled in a pregnancy study. This chain uses TRBV5-4 with TRBJ2-3, with 8 bases that match TRBD1. This CDR3 is CASSSTGQARATDTQYF. The CDR3 bases are TGTGCCAGCAGCTCCACGGGACAGGCGCGAGCAACAGATACGCAGTATTTT. Full variable domain (missing parts from reference TRBV5-4 and TRBJ2-3): ETGVTQSPTHLIKTRGQQVTLRCSSQSGHNTVSWYQQALGQGPQFIFQYYREEENGRGNFPPRFSGLQFPNYSSELNVNALELDDSALYLCASSSTGQARATDTQYFGPGTRLTVL.